The clone carrying this TCR beta chain came up once. The antigen remains undetermined. The sample is drawn from a study of T cell responses to AZD1222 COVID-19 vaccine. This CDR3 is 16 amino acids long. Germline V CDR1 and CDR2: SGDLS, YYNGEE. The J segment lost 2 bases and the V segment lost 2 bases, leaving 4 bases of the junction unmatched. Sequencing used immunoSEQ multiplex PCR; TCRdb keeps in-frame clones, though not all of them. The table shows 150,000 or so clones, with roughly 92% occurring only once. The study's findings and limits: Nearly half of spike-specific TCRs reportedly target unmutated variant regions. Repertoire sampling happened only post peak T cell response. Rises in breadth and depth of Spike-specific TCRs came after two AZD1222 doses.

The source of this sequence is an adult in good health. V gene TRBV9 combines with J gene TRBJ1-6; 7 bases agree with TRBD1. The material sequenced was peripheral blood, taken on day 0 of AZD1222 vaccination. The DNA of the CDR3 is TGTGCCAGCAGCGTTACCGGGACAGCCTATAATTCACCCCTCCACTTT. Translation gives CASSVTGTAYNSPLHF.